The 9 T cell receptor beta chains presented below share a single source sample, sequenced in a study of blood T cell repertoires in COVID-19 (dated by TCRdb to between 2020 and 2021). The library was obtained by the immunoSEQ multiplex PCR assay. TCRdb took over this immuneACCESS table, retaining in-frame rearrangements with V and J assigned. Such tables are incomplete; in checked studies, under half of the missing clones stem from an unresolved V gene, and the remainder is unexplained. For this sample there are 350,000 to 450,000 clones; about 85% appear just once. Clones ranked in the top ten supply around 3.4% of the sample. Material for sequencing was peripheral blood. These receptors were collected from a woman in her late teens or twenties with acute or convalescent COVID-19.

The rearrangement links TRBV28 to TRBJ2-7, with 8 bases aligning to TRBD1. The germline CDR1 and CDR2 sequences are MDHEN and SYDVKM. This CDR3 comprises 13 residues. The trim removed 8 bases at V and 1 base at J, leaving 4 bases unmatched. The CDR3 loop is CASATGGSYEQYF. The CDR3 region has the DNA TGTGCCAGCGCAACAGGGGGGTCCTACGAGCAGTACTTC.

The CDR3 nucleotides are TGTGCCAGCTCACCACTGGGACAGGGTGGCGAAAAACTGTTTTTT. Its translation is CASSPLGQGGEKLFF. The chain employs TRBV18 and TRBJ1-4, with 9 bases identical to TRBD1. The J segment lost 8 bases and the V segment lost 1 base, leaving 5 bases of the junction unmatched. Per the germline V gene, CDR1 is KGHSH and CDR2 is LQKENI. This CDR3 has 15 amino acids.

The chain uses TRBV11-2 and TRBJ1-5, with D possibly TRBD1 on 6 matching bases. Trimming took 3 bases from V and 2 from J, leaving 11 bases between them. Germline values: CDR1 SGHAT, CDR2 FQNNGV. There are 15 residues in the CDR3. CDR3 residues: CASSFGAGGNQPQHF. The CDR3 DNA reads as TGTGCCAGCAGCTTCGGGGCAGGGGGCAATCAGCCCCAGCATTTT.

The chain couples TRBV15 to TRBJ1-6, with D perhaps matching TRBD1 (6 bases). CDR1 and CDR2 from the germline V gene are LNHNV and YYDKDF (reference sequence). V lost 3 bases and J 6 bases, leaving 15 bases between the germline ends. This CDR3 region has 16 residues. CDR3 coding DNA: TGTGCCACCAGCAGGAACAGACAGGCGACTAATTCACCCCTCCACTTT. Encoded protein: CATSRNRQATNSPLHF.

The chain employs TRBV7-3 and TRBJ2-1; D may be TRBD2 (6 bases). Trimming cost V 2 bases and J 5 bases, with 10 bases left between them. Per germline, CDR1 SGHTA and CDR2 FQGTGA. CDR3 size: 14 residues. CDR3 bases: TGTGCCAGCAGCTTAGGGGGACTCGACAATGAGCAGTTCTTC. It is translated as CASSLGGLDNEQFF.

The CDR3 region has the DNA TGTGCCAGCAGTAACCCCGGGGACAGGGGAAATGGCTACACCTTC. It is translated as CASSNPGDRGNGYTF. The V gene is TRBV6-2 or TRBV6-3, the J gene TRBJ1-2; 10 bases align to TRBD1. Germline V gene data show CDR1 as MNHEY and CDR2 as SVGEGT. The CDR3 totals 15 residues. Unmatched junction bases numbered 9, after V lost 5 bases and J lost 6 bases.

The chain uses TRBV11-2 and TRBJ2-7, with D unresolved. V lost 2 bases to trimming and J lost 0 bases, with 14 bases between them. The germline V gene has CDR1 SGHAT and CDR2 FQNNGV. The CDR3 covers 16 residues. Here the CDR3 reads CASSLTVGDSSYEQYF. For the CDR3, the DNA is TGTGCCAGCAGCTTAACCGTCGGTGATAGCTCCTACGAGCAGTACTTC.

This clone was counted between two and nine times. CDR3 amino acids: CASSVQAGGTEAFF. The CDR3, as DNA: TGTGCCAGCAGTGTCCAGGCGGGGGGCACTGAAGCTTTCTTT. The chain combines TRBV2 with TRBJ1-1, with a tentative D call TRBD1 (5 bases). This CDR3 spans 14 amino acids. Germline CDR1 and CDR2: SNHLY and FYNNEI. V was trimmed by 4 bases and J by 4 bases, leaving 13 bases between them.

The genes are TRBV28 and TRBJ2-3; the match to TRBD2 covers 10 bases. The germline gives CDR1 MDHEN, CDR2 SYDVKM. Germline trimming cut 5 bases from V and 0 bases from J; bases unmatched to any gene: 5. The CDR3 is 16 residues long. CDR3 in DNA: TGTGCCAGCAGTGTCCCGACTAGCGGGAGCACAGATACGCAGTATTTT. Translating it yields CASSVPTSGSTDTQYF. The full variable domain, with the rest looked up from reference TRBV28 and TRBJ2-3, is DVKVTQSSRYLVKRTGEKVFLECVQDMDHENMFWYRQDPGLGLRLIYFSYDVKMKEKGDIPEGYSVSREKKERFSLILESASTNQTSMYLCASSVPTSGSTDTQYFGPGTRLTVL.